Sequencing of this TCR beta chain was carried out in a study of neurological immune-mediated disorders. Study-wide points: There were no CDR3 amino acid sequences shared by expanded clones across subjects, a result suggesting private repertoires in all groups. One related-CDR3 cluster, which may be a signature, held the repertoires of 18 of 34 multiple sclerosis patients after phylogenetic grouping.

Every sequencing run generated over 170 million TCR-beta sequences from 15-18 subjects. Using its own MiXCR run on the 5' RACE reads, TCRdb lists one record per CDR3 protein. The profile shows 60,000 or so distinct CDR3 sequences, roughly 3.5% of them singletons. On this clonotype itself: Its antigen is unknown.

V trimming: 5 bases; J trimming: 5 bases; junction bases outside the gene matches: 3. Looked up from germline, CDR1 is ENHRY and CDR2 is SYGVKD. The CDR3 extends over 13 amino acids. The sample was PBMCs. The origin of this receptor is a woman aged 55-70 years with multiple sclerosis. This chain uses TRBV10-3 with TRBJ1-5; 7 bases line up with TRBD1. The CDR3 sequence: CAISRQGDQPQHF. The CDR3 nucleotides are TGTGCCATCAGTCGACAGGGCGATCAGCCCCAGCATTTT.